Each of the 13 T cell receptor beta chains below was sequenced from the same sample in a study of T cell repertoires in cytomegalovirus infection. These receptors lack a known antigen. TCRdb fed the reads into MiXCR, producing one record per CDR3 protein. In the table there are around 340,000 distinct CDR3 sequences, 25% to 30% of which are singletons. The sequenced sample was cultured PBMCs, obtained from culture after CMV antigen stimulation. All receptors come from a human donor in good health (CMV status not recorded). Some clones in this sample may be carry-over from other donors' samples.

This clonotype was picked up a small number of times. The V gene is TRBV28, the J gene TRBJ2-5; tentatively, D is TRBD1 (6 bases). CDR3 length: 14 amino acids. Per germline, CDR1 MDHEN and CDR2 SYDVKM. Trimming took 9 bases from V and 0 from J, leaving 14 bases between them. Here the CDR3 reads CASSTGDDQETQYF. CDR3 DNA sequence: TGTGCCAGTTCGACAGGCGACGACCAAGAGACCCAGTACTTC.

This CDR3 reads CSARPTALGGENSDTQYF. In DNA form, the CDR3 reads TGCAGTGCTAGACCGACTGCGTTAGGGGGCGAGAACTCAGATACGCAGTATTTT. The chain recombines TRBV20-1 with TRBJ2-3, with 7 positions matching TRBD1. CDR1 DFQATT and CDR2 SNEGSKA come from the germline V gene (reference sequence). V shed 2 bases, J shed 4 bases, and the junction held 18 bases outside the gene matches. The CDR3 is made up of 18 amino acids.

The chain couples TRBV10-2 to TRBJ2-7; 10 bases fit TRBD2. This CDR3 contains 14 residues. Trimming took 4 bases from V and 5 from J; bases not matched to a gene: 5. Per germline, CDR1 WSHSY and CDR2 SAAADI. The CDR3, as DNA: TGCGCCAGCAGTGGAAGCGGGGGGGCCAACGAGCAGTACTTC. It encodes CASSGSGGANEQYF.

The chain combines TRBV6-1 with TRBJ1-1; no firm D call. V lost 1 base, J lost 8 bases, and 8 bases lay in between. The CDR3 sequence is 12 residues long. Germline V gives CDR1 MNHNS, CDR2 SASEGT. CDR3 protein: CASSEGAREAFF. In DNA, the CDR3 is TGTGCCAGCAGTGAAGGCGCCCGGGAAGCTTTCTTT.

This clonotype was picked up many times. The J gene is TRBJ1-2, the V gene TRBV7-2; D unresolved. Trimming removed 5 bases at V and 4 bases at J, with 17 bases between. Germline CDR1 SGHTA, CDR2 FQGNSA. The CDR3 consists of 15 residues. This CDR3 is CASSPWTDPFYGYTF. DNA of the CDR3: TGTGCCAGCAGCCCCTGGACCGACCCATTCTATGGCTACACCTTC.

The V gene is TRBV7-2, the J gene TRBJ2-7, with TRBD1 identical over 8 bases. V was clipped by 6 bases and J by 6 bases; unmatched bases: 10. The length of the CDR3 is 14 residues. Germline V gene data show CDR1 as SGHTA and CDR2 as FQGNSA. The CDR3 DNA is TGTGCCAGCAGTCGACAGGGGAATGTAGGCGAGCAGTACTTC. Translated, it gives CASSRQGNVGEQYF. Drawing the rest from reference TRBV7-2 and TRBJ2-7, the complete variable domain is GAGVSQSPSNKVTEKGKDVELRCDPISGHTALYWYRQSLGQGLEFLIYFQGNSAPDKSGLPSDRFSAERTGGSVSTLTIQRTQQEDSAVYLCASSRQGNVGEQYFGPGTRLTVT.

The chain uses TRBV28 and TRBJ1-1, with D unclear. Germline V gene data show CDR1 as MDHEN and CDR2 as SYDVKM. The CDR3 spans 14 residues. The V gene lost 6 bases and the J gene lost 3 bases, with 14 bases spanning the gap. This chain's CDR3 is CASRSRVRYTEAFF. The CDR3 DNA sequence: TGTGCCAGCAGGAGTAGGGTGAGGTACACTGAAGCTTTCTTT. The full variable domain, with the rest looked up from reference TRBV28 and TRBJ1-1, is DVKVTQSSRYLVKRTGEKVFLECVQDMDHENMFWYRQDPGLGLRLIYFSYDVKMKEKGDIPEGYSVSREKKERFSLILESASTNQTSMYLCASRSRVRYTEAFFGQGTRLTVV.

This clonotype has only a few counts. CDR3 in amino acids: CASSRWAYEQYF. Here the CDR3 DNA reads TGTGCCAGCAGCCGTTGGGCCTACGAGCAGTACTTC. The V gene is TRBV5-6, the J gene TRBJ2-7; no clear D. CDR1 and CDR2 (germline): SGHDT, YYEEEE. The CDR3 covers 12 residues. The ends were cut back, 4 bases at V and 2 bases at J, with 7 bases in the middle.

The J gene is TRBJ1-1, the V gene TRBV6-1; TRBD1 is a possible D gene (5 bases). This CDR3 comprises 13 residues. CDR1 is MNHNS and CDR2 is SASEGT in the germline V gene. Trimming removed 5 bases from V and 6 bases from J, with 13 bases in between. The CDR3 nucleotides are TGTGCCAGCAGTTGGGATAAGACAGCTGAAGCTTTCTTT. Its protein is CASSWDKTAEAFF.

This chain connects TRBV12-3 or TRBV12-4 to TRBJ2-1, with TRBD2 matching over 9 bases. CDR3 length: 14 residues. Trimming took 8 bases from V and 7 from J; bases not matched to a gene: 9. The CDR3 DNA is TGTGCCAGCGGGAAGCGGGAGGCTTATAATGAGCAGTTCTTC. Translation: CASGKREAYNEQFF.

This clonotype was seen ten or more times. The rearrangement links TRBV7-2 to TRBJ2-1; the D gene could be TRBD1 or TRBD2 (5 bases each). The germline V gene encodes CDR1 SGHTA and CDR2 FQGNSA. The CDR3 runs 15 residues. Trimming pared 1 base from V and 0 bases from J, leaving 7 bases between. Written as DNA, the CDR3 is TGTGCCAGCAGCTTAGTGGGACCCTCCTACAATGAGCAGTTCTTC. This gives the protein CASSLVGPSYNEQFF.

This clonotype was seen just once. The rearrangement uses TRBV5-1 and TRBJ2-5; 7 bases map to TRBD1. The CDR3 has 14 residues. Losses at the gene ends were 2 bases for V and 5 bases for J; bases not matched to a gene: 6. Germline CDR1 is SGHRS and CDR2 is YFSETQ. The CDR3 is CASSLLGGYETQYF. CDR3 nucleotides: TGCGCCAGCAGCTTATTAGGGGGCTATGAGACCCAGTACTTC.

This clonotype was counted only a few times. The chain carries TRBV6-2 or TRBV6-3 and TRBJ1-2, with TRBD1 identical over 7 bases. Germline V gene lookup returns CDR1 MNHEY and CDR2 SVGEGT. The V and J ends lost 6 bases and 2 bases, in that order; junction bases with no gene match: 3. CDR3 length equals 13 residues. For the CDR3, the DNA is TGTGCCAGCAGAGACAGGGAGAACTATGGCTACACCTTC. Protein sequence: CASRDRENYGYTF.